These 2 T cell receptor beta chains were all obtained from the same sample, sequenced in a study of blood T cell repertoires in COVID-19. Sequenced by immunoSEQ multiplex PCR; TCRdb stores in-frame clones only, minus some. The repertoire consists of about 80,000 clones, with roughly 80% occurring once and the leading ten covering 30% to 45%. Source material: peripheral blood. The source is a woman aged 65 to 85 with acute or convalescent COVID-19.

The chain couples TRBV10-2 to TRBJ1-2; 7 nucleotides align to TRBD1. Germline CDR1 is WSHSY and CDR2 is SAAADI. V was pared by 8 bases and J by 4 bases, with 10 bases of the junction left unmatched. The CDR3 has 14 residues. CDR3 sequence reads: CASHAADRAYGYTF. The DNA of the CDR3 is TGCGCCAGCCATGCCGCCGACAGGGCCTATGGCTACACCTTC.

The chain has TRBV5-6 and TRBJ2-3; 10 bases are shared with TRBD2. The germline CDR1 and CDR2 sequences are SGHDT and YYEEEE. The CDR3 has 17 residues. The J segment lost 3 bases and the V segment lost 3 bases, leaving 10 bases of the junction unmatched. In DNA form, the CDR3 reads TGTGCCAGCAGCTGGGGGGGACTAGCGAGGGGTACAGATACGCAGTATTTT. Its protein is CASSWGGLARGTDTQYF.